These 6 T cell receptor beta chains came from one sample sequenced in a study of early T cells in non-severe SARS-CoV-2 infection. Using its own MiXCR run on the 5' RACE reads, TCRdb lists one record per CDR3 protein. The sample contains around 35,000 distinct CDR3 sequences, 5.5% to 7% of which appear only once. What was sequenced was whole blood. The source of these receptors is an adult who was a healthcare worker with PCR-confirmed SARS-CoV-2 infection or an uninfected control (not recorded which).

This clonotype has ten or more counts. V and J are TRBV30 and TRBJ1-1; D is uncertain. The germline V and J ends were trimmed by 3 bases and 0 bases, with 8 bases remaining between them. In germline, CDR1 is GTSNPN, CDR2 SVGIG (reference sequence). The CDR3 consists of 13 residues. As DNA, the CDR3 is TGTGCCTGGAGGGGGTGGATGAACACTGAAGCTTTCTTT. Protein product: CAWRGWMNTEAFF.

This clonotype was counted only a few times. This chain joins TRBV28 and TRBJ2-7; D may match TRBD1 or TRBD2 (6 bases each). This CDR3 is built from 14 residues. V lost 6 bases and J lost 2, with 14 bases in between. The germline gives CDR1 MDHEN, CDR2 SYDVKM. CDR3 protein: CASSRRGQTYEQYF. The CDR3 DNA is TGTGCCAGCAGCCGTCGGGGGCAGACCTACGAGCAGTACTTC.

This clonotype has a count of ten or more. The chain couples TRBV28 to TRBJ1-1, with 10 bases fitting TRBD1. The germline gives CDR1 MDHEN, CDR2 SYDVKM. The CDR3 is 14 residues long. V gave up 5 bases and J gave up 5 bases; unmatched junction bases: 5. The DNA of the CDR3 is TGTGCCAGCAGTGTGACAGGGGGCTTAACTGAAGCTTTCTTT. The encoded protein is CASSVTGGLTEAFF.

This clonotype was observed many times. The V gene is TRBV4-1, the J gene TRBJ1-5; D ambiguous. The V gene lost 0 bases and the J gene lost 8 bases, with 2 bases spanning the gap. Germline CDR1 is MGHRA and CDR2 is YSYEKL. This CDR3 is built from 11 residues. The CDR3 is CASSQEEPQHF. CDR3 DNA: TGCGCCAGCAGCCAAGAGGAGCCCCAGCATTTT.

The J gene is TRBJ2-5, the V gene TRBV4-1; D call uncertain. Germline V gene data show CDR1 as MGHRA and CDR2 as YSYEKL. The V end lost 0 bases, the J end lost 3 bases, and 11 bases lay between the germline ends. This CDR3 has 15 residues. CDR3 in amino acids: CASSQDEAGKETQYF. The DNA for the CDR3 is TGCGCCAGCAGCCAAGATGAGGCTGGGAAAGAGACCCAGTACTTC.

The sample holds a few counts of this clonotype. Because the CDR3 is missing its conserved closing phenylalanine or tryptophan, this is likely a read error. J is TRBJ2-6 and V is TRBV7-9, with 12 bases matching TRBD1. After removal of 6 bases from V and 2 bases from J, the junction contained 8 bases not matched to a gene. The CDR3 length is 18 residues. Germline V gives CDR1 SEHNR, CDR2 FQNEAQ (reference sequence). CDR3 sequence (DNA): TGTGCCAGCAGACCACCGGGACAGGGGGCTACTGGGGCCAACGTCCTGACTTCC. This translates into CASRPPGQGATGANVLTS.